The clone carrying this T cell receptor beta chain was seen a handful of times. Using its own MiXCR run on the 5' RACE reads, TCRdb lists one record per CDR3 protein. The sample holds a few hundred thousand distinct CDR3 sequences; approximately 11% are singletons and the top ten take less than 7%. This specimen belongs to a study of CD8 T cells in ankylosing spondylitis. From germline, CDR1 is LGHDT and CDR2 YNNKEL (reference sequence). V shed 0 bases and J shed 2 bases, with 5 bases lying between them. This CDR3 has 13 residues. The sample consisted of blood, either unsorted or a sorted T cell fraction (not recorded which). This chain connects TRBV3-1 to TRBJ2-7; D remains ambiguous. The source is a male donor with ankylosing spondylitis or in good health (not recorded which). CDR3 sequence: CASSQELPYEQYF. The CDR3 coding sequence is TGTGCCAGCAGCCAAGAACTACCCTACGAGCAGTACTTC.